The sequence of this T cell receptor beta chain was determined in a study of T-cell memory formation after mild COVID-19. Germline V gene sequence: CDR1 KGHSH, CDR2 LQKENI. Deletions cut 6 bases from V and 0 bases from J, with 12 bases between. This CDR3 contains 15 residues. TCRdb reanalysed the 5' RACE reads using MiXCR and keeps one entry per CDR3 protein. The repertoire holds about 110,000 distinct CDR3 sequences, with 15% to 20% as singletons. The chain has TRBV18 and TRBJ1-5, with D hard to call. This receptor was identified in a man aged 18 to 29 who had mild COVID-19 (a few samples of this study predate the infection). Cell type and time point are not known. The sequencing input was PBMCs or a T cell subset sorted from them (not recorded which). The CDR3 here is CASSVAGHSNQPQHF. The CDR3, as DNA: TGTGCCAGCTCCGTGGCAGGTCATAGCAATCAGCCCCAGCATTTT.